This TCR beta chain appears in the sequencing data of a study of cytotoxic CD8 clonotypes in ibrutinib-treated CLL. General study points: Patients had baseline clonality above age-matched healthy donors, and this clonality moved with circulating CD8+ T-cell counts. Clonality was higher at ibrutinib response and returned toward baseline at progression.

Regarding this clone: Its antigen is unidentified.

Trimming left V 6 bases short and J 6 bases short, with 12 bases between. The germline CDR1 and CDR2 sequences are KGHSH and LQKENI. The CDR3 loop spans 12 amino acids. Produced via immunoSEQ multiplex PCR; TCRdb's table is partial and in-frame only. The sample lists around 20,000 clones, roughly 80% occurring once. This chain uses TRBV18 with TRBJ2-7; no reliable D call. The receptor was isolated from a human donor with chronic lymphocytic leukemia. The source material was PBMCs, sampled before ibrutinib treatment. CDR3 protein: CASSPVLGEQYF. The CDR3 DNA reads as TGTGCCAGCTCTCCCGTTTTGGGCGAGCAGTACTTC.